This T cell receptor beta chain emerged from a study of neurological immune-mediated disorders. Findings and limits, study-wide: Because no CDR3 amino acid sequences were shared across subjects by expanded clones, private repertoires were suggested in all groups. HTLV-1-associated myelopathy led in TCR clonal expansion, while multiple sclerosis ranked lowest, below healthy controls.

Synthesis of cDNA was accomplished via 5'RACE employing 10-nucleotide random UMIs. TCRdb used MiXCR to reprocess the 5' RACE reads, holding one entry per CDR3 protein. The repertoire holds under 90,000 distinct CDR3 sequences, with 10% to 13% as singletons. Germline values: CDR1 WSHSY, CDR2 SAAADI. Trimming removed 7 bases at V and 6 bases at J, with 13 bases between. CDR3 length: 13 amino acids. This clonotype was observed many times. What it binds is unknown. Sample: PBMCs. This sequence originates from a middle-aged man in good health. The rearrangement joins TRBV10-2 to TRBJ1-5; weak D call: TRBD1 (5 bases). In DNA form, the CDR3 reads TGCGCCAGCACGGGGGGGGAAAGTCAGCCCCAGCATTTT. This encodes CASTGGESQPQHF.